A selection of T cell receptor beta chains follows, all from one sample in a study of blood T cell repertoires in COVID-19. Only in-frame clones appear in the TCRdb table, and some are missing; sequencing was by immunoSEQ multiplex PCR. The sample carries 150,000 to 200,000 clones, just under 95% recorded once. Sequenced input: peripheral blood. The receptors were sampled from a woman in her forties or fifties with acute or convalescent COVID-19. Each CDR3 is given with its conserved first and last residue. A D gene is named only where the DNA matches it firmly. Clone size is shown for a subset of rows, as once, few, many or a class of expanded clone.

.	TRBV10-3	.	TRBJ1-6	TGTGCCATCAGTGGGGCCGCTAATTCACCCCTCCACTTT	CAISGAANSPLHF
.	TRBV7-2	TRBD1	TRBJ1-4	TGTGCCAGCAGCTTTAAGACAGGGGGCAATGAAAAACTGTTTTTT	CASSFKTGGNEKLFF
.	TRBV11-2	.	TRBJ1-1	TGTGCCAGCAGTGTCGGGGGAGAGAACACTGAAGCTTTCTTT	CASSVGGENTEAFF
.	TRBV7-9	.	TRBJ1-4	TGTGCCAGCAGAGCCACAGGGCCCCATGAAAAACTGTTTTTT	CASRATGPHEKLFF
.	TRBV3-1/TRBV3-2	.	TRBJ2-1	TGTGCCAGCAGCCGGAAGACGTGGGAGCTGTTCTTC	CASSRKTWELFF
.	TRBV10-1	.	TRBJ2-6	TGCGCCAGCAGTGGGACAGATAATCTCTGGGCCAACGTCCTGACTTTC	CASSGTDNLWANVLTF
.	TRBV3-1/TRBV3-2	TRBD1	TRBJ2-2	TGTGCCAGCAGCCAATTGGACAGGGGGAACACCGGGGAGCTGTTTTTT	CASSQLDRGNTGELFF
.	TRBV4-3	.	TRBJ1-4	TGCGCCAGCAGCCCATCAGGACAGCCTAATGAAAAACTGTTTTTT	CASSPSGQPNEKLFF
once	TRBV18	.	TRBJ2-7	TGTGCCAGCTCACCCGCTACGACGCGGGCCTTCTACGAGCAGTACTTC	CASSPATTRAFYEQYF
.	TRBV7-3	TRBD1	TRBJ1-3	TGTGCCAGCAGCTTAGACAGGGGAAGAGGAAACACCATATATTTT	CASSLDRGRGNTIYF
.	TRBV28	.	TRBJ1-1	TGTGCCAGCAGTTCCGGAGCGGGGATGAACACTGAAGCTTTCTTT	CASSSGAGMNTEAFF
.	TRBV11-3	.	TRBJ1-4	TGTGCCAGCAGCCGCCGCAGTGGCGAAAAACTGTTTTTT	CASSRRSGEKLFF
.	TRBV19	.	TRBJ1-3	TGTGCCAGTAGCCCCGACAGCCGCTCTGGAAACACCATATATTTT	CASSPDSRSGNTIYF
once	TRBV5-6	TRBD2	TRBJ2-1	TGTGCCAGCGACCATTTGACTAGCGCGGGATACAATGAGCAGTTCTTC	CASDHLTSAGYNEQFF
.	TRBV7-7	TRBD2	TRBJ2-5	TGTGCCAGCAGCTTAGCGGGGCTAGCGGGGGAAGAGACCCAGTACTTC	CASSLAGLAGEETQYF
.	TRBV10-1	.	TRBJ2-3	TGCGCCAGCAGTGAGATGGAGGCACCCATCGCAGATACGCAGTATTTT	CASSEMEAPIADTQYF
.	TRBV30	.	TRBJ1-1	TGTGCCTGGAGGTGGGACTCGAACACTGAAGCTTTCTTT	CAWRWDSNTEAFF
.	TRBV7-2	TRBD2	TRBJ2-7	TGTGCCAGCGGCCGGGAGCGGGGTTCCTACGAGCAGTACTTC	CASGRERGSYEQYF
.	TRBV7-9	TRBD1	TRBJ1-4	TGTGCCAGCAGCCTCGACAGGGTTGATGAAAAACTGTTTTTT	CASSLDRVDEKLFF
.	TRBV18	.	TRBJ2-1	TGTGCCAGCTCACCTAAGGGGTCTGAGCAGTTCTTC	CASSPKGSEQFF
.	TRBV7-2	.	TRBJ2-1	TGTGCCAGCAGCTTAGCCAATAGAAATGAGCAGTTCTTC	CASSLANRNEQFF
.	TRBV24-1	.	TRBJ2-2	TGTGCCACCAGTGCTCCTCGACTATCCTTAGATGCCGGGGAGCTGTTTTTT	CATSAPRLSLDAGELFF
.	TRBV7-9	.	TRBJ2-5	TGTGCCAGCAGCTTACTGACTGATCAAGAGACCCAGTACTTC	CASSLLTDQETQYF
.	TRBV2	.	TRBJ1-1	TGTGCCAGCAGTGTCGAGCTGGGGGGAGCTTTCTTT	CASSVELGGAFF
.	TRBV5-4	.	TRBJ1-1	TGTGCCAGCAGCTTGCCGAGAAGCCCGTACACTGAAGCTTTCTTT	CASSLPRSPYTEAFF
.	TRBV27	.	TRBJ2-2	TGTGCCAGCAGCAGGGGACCGCCGAACACCGGGGAGCTGTTTTTT	CASSRGPPNTGELFF
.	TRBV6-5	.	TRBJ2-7	TGTGCCAGCAGTTACGGGCAGGGCCTCTCCTACGAGCAGTACTTC	CASSYGQGLSYEQYF
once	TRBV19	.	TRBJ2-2	TGTGCCAGTAGTATGGGTAGCGGGAACACCGGGGAGCTGTTTTTT	CASSMGSGNTGELFF
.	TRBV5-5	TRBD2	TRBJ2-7	TGTGCCAGCACCTTTGGGGGGGTCTCGACCTACGAGCAGTACTTC	CASTFGGVSTYEQYF
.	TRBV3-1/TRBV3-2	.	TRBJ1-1	TGTGCCAGCAGCCAAGAAAGGGGTAGGGGAAACACTGAAGCTTTCTTT	CASSQERGRGNTEAFF
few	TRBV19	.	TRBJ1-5	TGTGCCAGTAGTATACCAGCGAAGAATCAGCCCCAGCATTTT	CASSIPAKNQPQHF
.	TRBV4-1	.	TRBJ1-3	TGCGCCAGCAGCCAAGATGTTAGTGCGGGGGCCGGAAACACCATATATTTT	CASSQDVSAGAGNTIYF
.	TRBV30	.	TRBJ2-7	TGTGCCTGGAGTGGGGGGCAGGCGCCCTCCTACGAGCAGTACTTC	CAWSGGQAPSYEQYF
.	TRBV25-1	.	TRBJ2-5	TGTGCCAGCACCGCCTCGGGGGGCCAGACCCAGTACTTC	CASTASGGQTQYF
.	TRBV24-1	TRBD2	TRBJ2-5	TGTGCCACCAGTGATTTGCTAGCGGGAGGGCCAGAGACCCAGTACTTC	CATSDLLAGGPETQYF
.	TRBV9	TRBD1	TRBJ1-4	TGTGCCAGCAGCGTAGGAGGGACAGGTAACGAAAAACTGTTTTTT	CASSVGGTGNEKLFF
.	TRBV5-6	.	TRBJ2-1	TGTGCCAGCAGCTTGGGGGGGCTAATGGGTATATGGCTCTTC	CASSLGGLMGIWLF
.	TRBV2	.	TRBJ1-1	TGTGCCAGCAGGGGAGGCATGGGACGGTTCACTGAAGCTTTCTTT	CASRGGMGRFTEAFF
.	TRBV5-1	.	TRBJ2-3	TGCGCCAGCAGCTTGGGACCTAGCGATACGCAGTATTTT	CASSLGPSDTQYF
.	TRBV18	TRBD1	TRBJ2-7	TGTGCCAGCTCATCCGGACAGGGAGGCTTATTCTACGAGCAGTACTTC	CASSSGQGGLFYEQYF
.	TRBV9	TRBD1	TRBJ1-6	TGTGCCAGCAGCAAGGCAGGGGGAAATTCACCCCTCCACTTT	CASSKAGGNSPLHF
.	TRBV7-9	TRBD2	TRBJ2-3	TGTGCCAGCAGCTTAGCAGGTAGCGGGGGGCTACATACGCAGTATTTT	CASSLAGSGGLHTQYF
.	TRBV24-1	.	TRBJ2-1	TGTGCCACCAGTGATTTGTCCCAGGGCCCCAGCGCGCAGTTCTTC	CATSDLSQGPSAQFF
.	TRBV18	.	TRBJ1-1	TGTGCCAGCTCACCCAGGGCGGACACTGAAGCTTTCTTT	CASSPRADTEAFF
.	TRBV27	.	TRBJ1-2	TGTGCCAGCAGTTTAATCGGTTTCGGGGGCTACACCTTC	CASSLIGFGGYTF
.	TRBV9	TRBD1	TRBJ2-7	TGTGCCAGCAGCGTAGATGGGACAGGGGTGGACGAGCAGTACTTC	CASSVDGTGVDEQYF
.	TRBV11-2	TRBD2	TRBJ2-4	TGTGCCAGCAGCCCCGTAGCGGGGGGGAAAAACATTCAGTACTTC	CASSPVAGGKNIQYF
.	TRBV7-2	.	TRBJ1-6	TGTGCCAGCTGCTTGGGAGGAAGCTCCTATAATTCACCCCTCCACTTT	CASCLGGSSYNSPLHF
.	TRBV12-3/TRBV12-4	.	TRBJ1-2	TGTGCCAGCAGCTCACAGGGTTGGGGCTACACCTTC	CASSSQGWGYTF
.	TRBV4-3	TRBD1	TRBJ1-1	TGCGCCAGCAGCCAAGAGGCAACAGGGGTTGGGAACACTGAAGCTTTCTTT	CASSQEATGVGNTEAFF
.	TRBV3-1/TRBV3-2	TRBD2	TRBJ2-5	TGTGCCAGCAGCCAAGCGGTCGGGGGGGGCGTGAAGACCCAGTACTTC	CASSQAVGGGVKTQYF
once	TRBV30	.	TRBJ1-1	TGTGCCTGGAGTGTAATAACTGTGAACACTGAAGCTTTCTTT	CAWSVITVNTEAFF